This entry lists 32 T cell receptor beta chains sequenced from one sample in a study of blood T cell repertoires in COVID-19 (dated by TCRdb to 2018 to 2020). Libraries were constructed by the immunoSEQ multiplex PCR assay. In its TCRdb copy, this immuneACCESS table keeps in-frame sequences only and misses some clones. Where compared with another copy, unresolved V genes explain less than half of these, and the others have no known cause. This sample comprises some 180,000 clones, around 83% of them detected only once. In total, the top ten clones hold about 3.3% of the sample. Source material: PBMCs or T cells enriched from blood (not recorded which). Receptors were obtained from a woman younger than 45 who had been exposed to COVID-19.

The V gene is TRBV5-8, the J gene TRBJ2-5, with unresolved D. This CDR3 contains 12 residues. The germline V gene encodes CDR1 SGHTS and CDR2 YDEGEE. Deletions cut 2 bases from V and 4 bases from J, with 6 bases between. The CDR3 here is CASSLTRETQYF. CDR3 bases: TGTGCCAGCAGCTTAACGCGAGAGACCCAGTACTTC. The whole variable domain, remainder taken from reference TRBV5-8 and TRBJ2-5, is EAGVTQSPTHLIKTRGQQATLRCSPISGHTSVYWYQQALGLGLQFLLWYDEGEERNRGNFPPRFSGRQFPNYSSELNVNALELEDSALYLCASSLTRETQYFGPGTRLLVL.

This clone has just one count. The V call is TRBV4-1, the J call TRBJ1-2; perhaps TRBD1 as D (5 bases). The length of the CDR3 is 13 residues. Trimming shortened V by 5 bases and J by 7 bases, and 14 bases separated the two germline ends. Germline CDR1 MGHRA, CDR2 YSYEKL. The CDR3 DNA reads TGCGCCAGCAGCGTATCCGGGGGTCTTGGCTACACCTTC. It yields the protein CASSVSGGLGYTF.

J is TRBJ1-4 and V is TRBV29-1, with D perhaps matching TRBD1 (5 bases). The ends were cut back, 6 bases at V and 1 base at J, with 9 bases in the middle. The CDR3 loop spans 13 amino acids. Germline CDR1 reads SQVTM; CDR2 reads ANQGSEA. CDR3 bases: TGCAGCGTAGGAGGGGTAACTAATGAAAAACTGTTTTTT. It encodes CSVGGVTNEKLFF.

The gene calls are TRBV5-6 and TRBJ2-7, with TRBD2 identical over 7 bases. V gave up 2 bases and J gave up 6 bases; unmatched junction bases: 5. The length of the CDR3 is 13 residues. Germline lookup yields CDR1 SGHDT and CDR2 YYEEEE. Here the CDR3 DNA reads TGTGCCAGCAGCTTTGGAGGGAGGGCCGAGCAGTACTTC. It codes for CASSFGGRAEQYF.

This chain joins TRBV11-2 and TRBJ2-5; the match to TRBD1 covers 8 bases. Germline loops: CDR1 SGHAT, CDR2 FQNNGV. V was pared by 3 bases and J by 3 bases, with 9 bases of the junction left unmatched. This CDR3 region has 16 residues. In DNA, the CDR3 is TGTGCCAGCAGCTTCCGTCGTCAGGGGGCTAAAGAGACCCAGTACTTC. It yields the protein CASSFRRQGAKETQYF.

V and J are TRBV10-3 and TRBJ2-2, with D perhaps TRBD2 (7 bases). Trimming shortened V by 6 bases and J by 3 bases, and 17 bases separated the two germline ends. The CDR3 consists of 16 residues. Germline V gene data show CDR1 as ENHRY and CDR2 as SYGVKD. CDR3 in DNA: TGTGCCATCAGCGGTGGGGGCGGGGGCCACACCGGGGAGCTGTTTTTT. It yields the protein CAISGGGGGHTGELFF.

The DNA for the CDR3 is TGTGCCAGCAGCTTAACTCGGGGGTACGAGCAGTACTTC. It is translated as CASSLTRGYEQYF. The chain employs TRBV7-2 and TRBJ2-7; a possible D gene is TRBD2 (6 bases). Germline V gene sequence: CDR1 SGHTA, CDR2 FQGNSA. This CDR3 spans 13 amino acids. The germline V and J ends were trimmed by 2 bases and 4 bases, with 9 bases remaining between them. The full variable domain, its missing parts supplied by reference TRBV7-2 and TRBJ2-7, is GAGVSQSPSNKVTEKGKDVELRCDPISGHTALYWYRQSLGQGLEFLIYFQGNSAPDKSGLPSDRFSAERTGGSVSTLTIQRTQQEDSAVYLCASSLTRGYEQYFGPGTRLTVT.

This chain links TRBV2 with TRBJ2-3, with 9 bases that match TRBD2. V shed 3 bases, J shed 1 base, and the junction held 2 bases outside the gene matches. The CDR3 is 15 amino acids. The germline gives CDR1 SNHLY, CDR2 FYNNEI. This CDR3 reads CASSDSSGGTDTQYF. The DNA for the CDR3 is TGTGCCAGCAGTGATTCTAGCGGGGGCACAGATACGCAGTATTTT. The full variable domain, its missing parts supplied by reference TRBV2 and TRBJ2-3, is EPEVTQTPSHQVTQMGQEVILRCVPISNHLYFYWYRQILGQKVEFLVSFYNNEISEKSEIFDDQFSVERPDGSNFTLKIRSTKLEDSAMYFCASSDSSGGTDTQYFGPGTRLTVL.

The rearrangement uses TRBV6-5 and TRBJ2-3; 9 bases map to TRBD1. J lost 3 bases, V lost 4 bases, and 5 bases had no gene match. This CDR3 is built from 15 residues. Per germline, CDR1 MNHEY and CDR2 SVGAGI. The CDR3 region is CASSFLTGGTDTQYF. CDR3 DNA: TGTGCCAGCAGTTTCCTGACAGGGGGGACAGATACGCAGTATTTT.

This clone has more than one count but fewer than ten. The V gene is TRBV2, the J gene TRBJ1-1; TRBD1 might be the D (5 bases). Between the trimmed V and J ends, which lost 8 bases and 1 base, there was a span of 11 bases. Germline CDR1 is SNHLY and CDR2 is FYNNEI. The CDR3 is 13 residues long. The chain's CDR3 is CASAGQPNTEAFF. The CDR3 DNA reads TGTGCCAGCGCGGGGCAGCCGAACACTGAAGCTTTCTTT.

DNA of the CDR3: TGTGCCAGCAGCTTACTTCCGGCCGGGGAGCAGTACTTC. It specifies CASSLLPAGEQYF. The J gene is TRBJ2-7, the V gene TRBV11-3; no definite D call. Germline V gene sequence: CDR1 SGHNT, CDR2 YENEEA. Trimming shortened V by 2 bases and J by 7 bases, and 12 bases separated the two germline ends. The length of the CDR3 is 13 residues.

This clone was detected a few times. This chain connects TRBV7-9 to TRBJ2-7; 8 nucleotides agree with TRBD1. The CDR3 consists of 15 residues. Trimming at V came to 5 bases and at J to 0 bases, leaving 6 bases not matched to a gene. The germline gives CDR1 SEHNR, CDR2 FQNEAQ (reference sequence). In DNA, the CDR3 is TGTGCCAGCAGCATAGGACAGGGCTTCTCCTACGAGCAGTACTTC. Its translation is CASSIGQGFSYEQYF.

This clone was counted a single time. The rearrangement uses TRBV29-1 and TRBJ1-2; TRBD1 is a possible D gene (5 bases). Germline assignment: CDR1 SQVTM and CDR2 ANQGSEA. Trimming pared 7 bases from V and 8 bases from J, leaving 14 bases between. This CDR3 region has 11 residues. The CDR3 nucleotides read TGCAGCGCCCGGTTCGGGGGAGGCTACACCTTC. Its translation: CSARFGGGYTF.

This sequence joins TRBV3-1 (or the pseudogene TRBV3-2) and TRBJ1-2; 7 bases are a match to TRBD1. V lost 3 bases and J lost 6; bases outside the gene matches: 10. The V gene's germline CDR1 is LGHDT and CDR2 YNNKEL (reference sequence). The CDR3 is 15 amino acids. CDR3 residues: CASSHYRQGEHGYTF. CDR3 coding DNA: TGTGCCAGCAGCCATTATAGACAGGGAGAGCATGGCTACACCTTC.

For the CDR3, the DNA is TGTGCCAGCAGCCCTGGGACGGGGGGCGAGCAGTACTTC. Translated, it gives CASSPGTGGEQYF. The chain links TRBV5-6 to TRBJ2-7; 7 bases map to TRBD2. The CDR3 totals 13 residues. Germline V CDR1 and CDR2: SGHDT, YYEEEE. V was pared by 4 bases and J by 6 bases, with 7 bases of the junction left unmatched.

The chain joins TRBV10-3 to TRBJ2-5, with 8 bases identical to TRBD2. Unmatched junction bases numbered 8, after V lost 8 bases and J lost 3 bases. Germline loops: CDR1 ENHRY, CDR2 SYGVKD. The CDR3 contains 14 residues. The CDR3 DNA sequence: TGTGCCATCGGGGACGGGGGGGCCAAAGAGACCCAGTACTTC. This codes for CAIGDGGAKETQYF.

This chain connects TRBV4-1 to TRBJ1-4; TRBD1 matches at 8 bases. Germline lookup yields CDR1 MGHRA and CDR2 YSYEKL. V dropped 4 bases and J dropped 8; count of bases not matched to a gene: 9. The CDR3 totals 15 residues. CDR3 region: CASSPYQGQDEKLFF. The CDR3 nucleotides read TGCGCCAGCAGCCCCTACCAGGGACAGGACGAAAAACTGTTTTTT.

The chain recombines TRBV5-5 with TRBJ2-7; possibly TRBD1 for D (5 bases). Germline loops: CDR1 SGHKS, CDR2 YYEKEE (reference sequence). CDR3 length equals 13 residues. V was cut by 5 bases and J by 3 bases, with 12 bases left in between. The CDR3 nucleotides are TGTGCCAGCAGTTCTCAGGGCTACTACGAGCAGTACTTC. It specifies CASSSQGYYEQYF.

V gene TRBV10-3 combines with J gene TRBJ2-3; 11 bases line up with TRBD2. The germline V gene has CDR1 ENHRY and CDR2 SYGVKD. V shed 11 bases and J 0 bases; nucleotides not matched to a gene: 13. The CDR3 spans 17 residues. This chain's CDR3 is CAAQPSGTSGSTDTQYF. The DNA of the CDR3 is TGTGCCGCTCAACCGTCCGGGACTAGCGGTAGCACAGATACGCAGTATTTT.

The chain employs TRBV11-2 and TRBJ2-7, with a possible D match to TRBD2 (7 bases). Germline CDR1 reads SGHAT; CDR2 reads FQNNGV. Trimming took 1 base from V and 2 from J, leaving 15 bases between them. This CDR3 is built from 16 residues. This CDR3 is CASSLGGGGVPYEQYF. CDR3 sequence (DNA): TGTGCCAGCAGCTTAGGGGGGGGCGGGGTCCCCTACGAGCAGTACTTC.

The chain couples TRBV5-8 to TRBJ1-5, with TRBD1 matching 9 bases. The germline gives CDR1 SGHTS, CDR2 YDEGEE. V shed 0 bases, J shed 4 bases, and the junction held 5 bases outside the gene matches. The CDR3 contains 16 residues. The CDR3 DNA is TGTGCCAGCAGCTTGGTCGCGACAGGGGGGAATCAGCCCCAGCATTTT. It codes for CASSLVATGGNQPQHF.

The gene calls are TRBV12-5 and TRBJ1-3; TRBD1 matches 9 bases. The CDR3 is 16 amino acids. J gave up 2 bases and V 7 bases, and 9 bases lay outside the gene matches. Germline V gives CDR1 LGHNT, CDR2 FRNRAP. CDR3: CASAPPRTGAGNTIYF. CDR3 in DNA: TGTGCTAGTGCTCCACCCCGGACAGGGGCTGGAAACACCATATATTTT. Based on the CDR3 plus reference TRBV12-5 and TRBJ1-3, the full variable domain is DARVTQTPRHKVTEMGQEVTMRCQPILGHNTVFWYRQTMMQGLELLAYFRNRAPLDDSGMPKDRFSAEMPDATLATLKIQPSEPRDSAVYFCASAPPRTGAGNTIYFGEGSWLTVV.

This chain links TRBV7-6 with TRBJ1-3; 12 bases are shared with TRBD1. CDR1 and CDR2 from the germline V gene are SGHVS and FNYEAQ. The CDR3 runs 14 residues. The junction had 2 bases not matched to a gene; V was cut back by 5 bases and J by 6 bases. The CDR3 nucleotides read TGTGCCAGCAGCCCGGGACAGGGGGCAAACACCATATATTTT. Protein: CASSPGQGANTIYF.

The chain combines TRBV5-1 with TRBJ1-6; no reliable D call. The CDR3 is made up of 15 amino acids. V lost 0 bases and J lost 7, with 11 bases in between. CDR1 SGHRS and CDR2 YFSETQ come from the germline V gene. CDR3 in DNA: TGCGCCAGCAGCTTGGATGCCAGTTTCAATTCACCCCTCCACTTT. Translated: CASSLDASFNSPLHF.

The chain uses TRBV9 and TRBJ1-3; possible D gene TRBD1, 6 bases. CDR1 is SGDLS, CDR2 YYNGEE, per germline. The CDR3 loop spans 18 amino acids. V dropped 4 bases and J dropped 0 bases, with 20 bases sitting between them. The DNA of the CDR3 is TGTGCCAGCAGCCGGGCCAGGGGTACTCAACCCTCTGGAAACACCATATATTTT. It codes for CASSRARGTQPSGNTIYF.

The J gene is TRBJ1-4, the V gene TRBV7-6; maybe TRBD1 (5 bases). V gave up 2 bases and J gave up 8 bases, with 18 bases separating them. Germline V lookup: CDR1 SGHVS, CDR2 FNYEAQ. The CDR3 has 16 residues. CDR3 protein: CASSLSPGEPAEKLFF. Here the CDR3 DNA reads TGTGCCAGCAGCTTAAGTCCGGGGGAGCCGGCCGAAAAACTGTTTTTT.

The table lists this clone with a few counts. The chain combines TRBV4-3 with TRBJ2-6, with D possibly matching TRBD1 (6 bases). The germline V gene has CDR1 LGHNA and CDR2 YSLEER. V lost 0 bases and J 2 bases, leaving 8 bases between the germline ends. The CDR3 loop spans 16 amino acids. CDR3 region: CASSQDGGAGANVLTF. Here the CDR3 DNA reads TGCGCCAGCAGCCAAGATGGGGGCGCTGGGGCCAACGTCCTGACTTTC.

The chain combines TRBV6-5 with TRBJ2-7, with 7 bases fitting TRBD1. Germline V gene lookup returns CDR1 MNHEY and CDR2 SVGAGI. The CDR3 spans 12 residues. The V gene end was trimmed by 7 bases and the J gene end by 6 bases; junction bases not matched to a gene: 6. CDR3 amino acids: CASTSTGIEQYF. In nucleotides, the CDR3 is TGTGCCAGCACCTCGACAGGGATCGAGCAGTACTTC.

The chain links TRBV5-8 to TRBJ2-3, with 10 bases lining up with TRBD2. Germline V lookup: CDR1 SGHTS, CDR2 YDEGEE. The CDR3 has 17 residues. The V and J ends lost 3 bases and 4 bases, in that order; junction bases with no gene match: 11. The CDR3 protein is CASSSGSGGPRADTQYF. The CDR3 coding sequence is TGTGCCAGCAGCTCGGGTAGCGGGGGGCCTAGGGCAGATACGCAGTATTTT.

The CDR3 is CASSSVAGQGRRYNEQFF. The CDR3 DNA is TGCGCCAGCAGCTCGGTGGCAGGACAGGGCAGAAGATACAATGAGCAGTTCTTC. V gene TRBV5-1 combines with J gene TRBJ2-1; TRBD1 matches at 8 bases. The CDR3 has 18 amino acids. The V gene's germline CDR1 is SGHRS and CDR2 YFSETQ. Germline trimming cut 3 bases from V and 4 bases from J; bases unmatched to any gene: 15.

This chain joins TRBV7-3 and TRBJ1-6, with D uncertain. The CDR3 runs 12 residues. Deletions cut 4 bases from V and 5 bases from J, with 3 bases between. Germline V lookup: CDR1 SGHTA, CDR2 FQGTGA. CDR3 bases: TGTGCCAGCAGCTCGGATAATTCACCCCTCCACTTT. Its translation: CASSSDNSPLHF. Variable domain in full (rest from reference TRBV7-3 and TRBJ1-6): GAGVSQTPSNKVTEKGKYVELRCDPISGHTALYWYRQSLGQGPEFLIYFQGTGAADDSGLPNDRFFAVRPEGSVSTLKIQRTERGDSAVYLCASSSDNSPLHFGNGTRLTVT.

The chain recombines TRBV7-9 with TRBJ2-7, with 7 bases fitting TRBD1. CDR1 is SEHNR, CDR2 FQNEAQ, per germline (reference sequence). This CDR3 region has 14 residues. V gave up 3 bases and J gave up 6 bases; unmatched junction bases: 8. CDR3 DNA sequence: TGTGCCAGCAGCTTGGATAGGACAGGTCCCGAGCAGTACTTC. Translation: CASSLDRTGPEQYF.